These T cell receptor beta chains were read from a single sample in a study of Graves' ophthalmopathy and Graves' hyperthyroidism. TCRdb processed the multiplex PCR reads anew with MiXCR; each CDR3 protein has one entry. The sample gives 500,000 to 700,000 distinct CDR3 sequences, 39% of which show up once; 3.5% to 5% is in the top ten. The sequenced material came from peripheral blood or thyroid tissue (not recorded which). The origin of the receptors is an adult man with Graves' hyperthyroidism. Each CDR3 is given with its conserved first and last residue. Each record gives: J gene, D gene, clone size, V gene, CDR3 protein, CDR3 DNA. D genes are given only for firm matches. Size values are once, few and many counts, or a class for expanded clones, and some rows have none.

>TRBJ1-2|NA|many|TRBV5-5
CASSVAGDTNYGYTF
TGTGCCAGCTCCGTTGCAGGGGACACTAACTATGGCTACACCTTC
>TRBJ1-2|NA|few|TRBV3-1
CASSQDALANYGYTF
TGTGCCAGCAGCCAAGATGCGTTAGCTAACTATGGCTACACCTTC
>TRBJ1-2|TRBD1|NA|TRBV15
CATRDYGQGGYTF
TGTGCCACCAGAGATTATGGACAGGGTGGCTACACCTTC
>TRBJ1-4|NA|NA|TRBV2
CASSGASGEKLFF
TGTGCCAGCAGTGGCGCTAGCGGTGAAAAACTGTTTTTT
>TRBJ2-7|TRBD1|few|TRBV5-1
CASSLIPPREDRAYEQYF
TGCGCCAGCAGCTTGATCCCCCCCCGAGAGGACAGGGCTTACGAGCAGTACTTC
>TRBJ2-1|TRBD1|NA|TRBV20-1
CSAKGQGFSEQFF
TGCAGTGCTAAAGGACAGGGCTTCAGTGAGCAGTTCTTC
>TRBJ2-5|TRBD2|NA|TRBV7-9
CASSLEEIAGETQYF
TGTGCCAGCAGCTTAGAGGAAATAGCGGGAGAGACCCAGTACTTC
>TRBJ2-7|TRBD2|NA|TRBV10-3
CASSEKTDGTSVTYEQYF
TGTGCCAGCAGTGAAAAAACCGACGGGACTAGCGTGACCTACGAGCAGTACTTC
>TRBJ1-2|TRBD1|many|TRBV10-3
CASSPQGAPNYGYTF
TGTGCCAGCAGTCCCCAGGGGGCGCCTAACTATGGCTACACCTTC
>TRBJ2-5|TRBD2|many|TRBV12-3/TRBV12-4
CASSPTSGKETQYF
TGTGCCAGCAGTCCGACTAGCGGGAAAGAGACCCAGTACTTC
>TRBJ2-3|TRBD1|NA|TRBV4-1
CASSPGQYSTDTQYF
TGCGCCAGCAGCCCGGGACAGTACAGCACAGATACGCAGTATTTT
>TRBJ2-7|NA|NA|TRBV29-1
CSVEGFPSSNEQYF
TGCAGCGTTGAGGGGTTTCCTAGCAGCAATGAGCAGTACTTC
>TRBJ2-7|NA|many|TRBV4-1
CASSHGRQGGAYEQYF
TGCGCCAGCAGCCATGGGAGACAGGGAGGAGCCTACGAGCAGTACTTC
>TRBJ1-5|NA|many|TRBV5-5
CASSLMINQPQHF
TGTGCCAGCAGCTTGATGATCAATCAGCCCCAGCATTTT
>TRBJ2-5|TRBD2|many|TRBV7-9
CASSFETSEQETQYF
TGTGCCAGCAGCTTTGAGACTAGCGAGCAAGAGACCCAGTACTTC
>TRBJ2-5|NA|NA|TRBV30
CAWSDGNWEETQYF
TGTGCCTGGTCTGACGGGAATTGGGAGGAGACCCAGTACTTC
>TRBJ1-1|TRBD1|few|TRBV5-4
CASSYPPGQGSKAFF
TGTGCCAGCAGCTACCCCCCGGGACAGGGTTCGAAAGCTTTCTTT
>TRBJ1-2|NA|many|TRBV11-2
CASSLSRGGYGYTF
TGTGCCAGCAGCTTGAGTAGGGGGGGCTATGGCTACACCTTC
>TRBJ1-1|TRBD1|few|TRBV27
CASSFARGGAEAFF
TGTGCCAGCAGTTTCGCCAGGGGGGGGGCTGAAGCTTTCTTT
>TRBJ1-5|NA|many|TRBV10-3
CANSPGEGQPQHF
TGTGCCAACTCCCCAGGGGAGGGACAGCCCCAGCATTTT
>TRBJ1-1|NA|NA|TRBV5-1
CASSLEGVSEAFF
TGCGCCAGCAGCCTTGAGGGGGTTTCTGAAGCTTTCTTT
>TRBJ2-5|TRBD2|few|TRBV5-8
CASSLGRTSGQETQYF
TGTGCCAGCAGCCTAGGTCGGACTAGCGGACAAGAGACCCAGTACTTC
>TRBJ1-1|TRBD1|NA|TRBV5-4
CASSLPGQGTEAFF
TGTGCCAGCAGCTTGCCGGGACAGGGGACTGAAGCTTTCTTT
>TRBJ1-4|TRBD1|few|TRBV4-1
CASSQGQGPLGEKLFF
TGCGCCAGCAGCCAAGGACAGGGCCCACTGGGGGAAAAACTGTTTTTT
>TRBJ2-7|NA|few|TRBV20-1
CSARPKLAAHIYEQYF
TGCAGTGCTAGACCTAAGTTAGCGGCCCATATCTACGAGCAGTACTTC
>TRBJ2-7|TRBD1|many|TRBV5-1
CASSLGTGTYEQYF
TGTGCCAGCAGCTTGGGGACAGGGACCTACGAGCAGTACTTC
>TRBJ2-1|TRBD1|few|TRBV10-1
CASSMDRGIHEQFF
TGCGCCAGCAGTATGGACAGGGGCATCCATGAGCAGTTCTTC
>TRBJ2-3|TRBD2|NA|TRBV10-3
CASSQREVTDTQYF
TGTGCCAGCAGTCAGCGGGAGGTCACAGATACGCAGTATTTT
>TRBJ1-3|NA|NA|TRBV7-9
CASSHRKTAPGNTIYF
TGTGCCAGCAGCCACCGAAAAACGGCCCCCGGAAACACCATATATTTT
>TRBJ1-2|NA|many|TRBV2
CASSGRRNYGYTF
TGTGCCAGCAGTGGCAGGCGAAACTATGGCTACACCTTC
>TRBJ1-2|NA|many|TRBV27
CASSPRGRGYTF
TGTGCCAGCAGTCCCCGCGGGCGAGGCTACACCTTC